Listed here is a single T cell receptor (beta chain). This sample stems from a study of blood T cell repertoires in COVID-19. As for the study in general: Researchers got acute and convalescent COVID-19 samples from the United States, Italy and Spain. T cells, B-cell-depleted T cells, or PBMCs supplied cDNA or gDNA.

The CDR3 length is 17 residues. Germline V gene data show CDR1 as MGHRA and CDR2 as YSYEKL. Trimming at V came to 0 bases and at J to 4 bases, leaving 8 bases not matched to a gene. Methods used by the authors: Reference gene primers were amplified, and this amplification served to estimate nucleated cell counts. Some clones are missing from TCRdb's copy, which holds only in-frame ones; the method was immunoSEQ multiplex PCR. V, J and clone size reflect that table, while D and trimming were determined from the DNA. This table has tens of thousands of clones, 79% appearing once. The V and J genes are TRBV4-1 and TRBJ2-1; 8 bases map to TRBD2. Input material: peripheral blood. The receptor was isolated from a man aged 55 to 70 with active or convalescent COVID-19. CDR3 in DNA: TGCGCCAGCAGCCAAGAGTTCTGGGCGGGGGGATACAATGAGCAGTTCTTC. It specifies CASSQEFWAGGYNEQFF.